Below are 25 T cell receptor beta chains sequenced from a single sample in a study of T cell responses to AZD1222 COVID-19 vaccine. Profiling relied on immunoSEQ multiplex PCR, and the TCRdb table lists in-frame clones only, not all of them. Among roughly 33,000 clones listed, about 80% were seen once. Material: peripheral blood, obtained 28 days after the second AZD1222 dose. These receptors came from an adult who received the AZD1222 COVID-19 vaccine.

Only a few counts were recorded for this clone. CDR3 in DNA: TGTGCCAGCAGCTTAGTCGTGAGTTCAACAGATACGCAGTATTTT. It is translated as CASSLVVSSTDTQYF. The chain is built from TRBV11-2 and TRBJ2-3; no definite D call. The germline V gene encodes CDR1 SGHAT and CDR2 FQNNGV. With 1 base removed from V and 3 bases from J, the gap between germline ends came to 11 bases. The length of the CDR3 is 15 residues. Using reference TRBV11-2 and TRBJ2-3 for the parts outside the CDR3, the full variable domain is EAGVAQSPRYKIIEKRQSVAFWCNPISGHATLYWYQQILGQGPKLLIQFQNNGVVDDSQLPKDRFSAERLKGVDSTLKIQPAKLEDSAVYLCASSLVVSSTDTQYFGPGTRLTVL.

The J gene is TRBJ2-5, the V gene TRBV11-3; the D is unclear. With 1 base removed from V and 3 bases from J, the gap between germline ends came to 9 bases. The length of the CDR3 is 14 residues. Germline values: CDR1 SGHNT, CDR2 YENEEA. CDR3 sequence: CASSLGGRKETQYF. As DNA, the CDR3 is TGTGCCAGCAGCTTAGGTGGCCGGAAAGAGACCCAGTACTTC.

The table lists this clone with a few counts. The chain uses TRBV11-1 and TRBJ1-2; D ambiguous. V shed 5 bases and J shed 8 bases, with 21 bases lying between them. This CDR3 region has 15 residues. Per germline, CDR1 SGHAT and CDR2 FQDESV (reference sequence). The CDR3 sequence is CASSPGSGERRGYTF. The CDR3 DNA reads as TGTGCCAGCAGCCCCGGGTCCGGGGAGCGGCGGGGCTACACCTTC.

The V call is TRBV30, the J call TRBJ1-2, with D possibly matching TRBD1 (6 bases). The germline V gene has CDR1 GTSNPN and CDR2 SVGIG (reference sequence). The CDR3 consists of 13 residues. Trimming cost V 0 bases and J 6 bases, with 11 bases left between them. The CDR3 DNA reads as TGTGCCTGGAGTGTGGACAGCTCTAATGGCTACACCTTC. It codes for CAWSVDSSNGYTF.

The V gene is TRBV5-1, the J gene TRBJ2-1; D uncertain. The CDR3 covers 12 residues. Germline V gene sequence: CDR1 SGHRS, CDR2 YFSETQ. The germline V and J ends were trimmed by 0 bases and 9 bases, with 7 bases remaining between them. The chain's CDR3 is CASSLEDPEQFF. DNA for the CDR3: TGCGCCAGCAGCTTGGAGGATCCTGAGCAGTTCTTC. Full variable domain (outside the CDR3, taken from reference TRBV5-1 and TRBJ2-1): KAGVTQTPRYLIKTRGQQVTLSCSPISGHRSVSWYQQTPGQGLQFLFEYFSETQRNKGNFPGRFSGRQFSNSRSEMNVSTLELGDSALYLCASSLEDPEQFFGPGTRLTVL.

The chain combines TRBV6-6 with TRBJ2-6, with a possible D match to TRBD1 (5 bases). V lost 7 bases, J lost 1 base, and 8 bases lay in between. The CDR3 is 14 residues long. Germline V gene data show CDR1 as MNHNY and CDR2 as SVGAGI (reference sequence). CDR3 region: CASKGLSGANVLTF. The CDR3 region has the DNA TGTGCCAGCAAGGGGCTGTCTGGGGCCAACGTCCTGACTTTC.

The chain combines TRBV12-5 with TRBJ1-5; D unclear. V lost 4 bases and J 7 bases, leaving 14 bases between the germline ends. CDR1 and CDR2 (germline): LGHNT, FRNRAP. CDR3 length equals 14 residues. In DNA, the CDR3 is TGTGCTAGTGGTTCCCCGGGATTCCAGCAGCCCCAGCATTTT. Its translation: CASGSPGFQQPQHF.

V usage is TRBV6-6 and J usage is TRBJ2-5, with 7 positions matching TRBD1. This CDR3 contains 13 residues. In germline, CDR1 is MNHNY, CDR2 SVGAGI (reference sequence). Unmatched junction bases numbered 5, after V lost 5 bases and J lost 5 bases. CDR3 sequence reads: CASSQGEQETQYF. CDR3 sequence (DNA): TGTGCCAGCAGTCAGGGGGAGCAGGAGACCCAGTACTTC.

This clone showed up just a few times. J is TRBJ1-5 and V is TRBV6-2 or TRBV6-3, with D tentatively TRBD1 (6 bases). Trimming took off 2 bases at V and 6 bases at J, with 14 bases between the two ends. The CDR3 consists of 15 residues. Germline V gene lookup returns CDR1 MNHEY and CDR2 SVGEGT. The CDR3 DNA follows: TGTGCCAGCAGTTACGATCAGGGGCAGCTTCAGCCCCAGCATTTT. This sequence encodes CASSYDQGQLQPQHF.

This clone was seen a handful of times. The chain links TRBV6-5 to TRBJ1-6; 10 bases fit TRBD1. The J segment lost 5 bases and the V segment lost 4 bases, leaving 2 bases of the junction unmatched. The CDR3 has 15 residues. CDR1 is MNHEY, CDR2 SVGAGI, per germline. The CDR3 region has the DNA TGTGCCAGCAGTTTCGGGACAGGGGATAATTCACCCCTCCACTTT. It encodes CASSFGTGDNSPLHF.

V and J are TRBV6-1 and TRBJ2-1; 11 bases align to TRBD1. V dropped 2 bases and J dropped 4; count of bases not matched to a gene: 16. The CDR3 extends over 20 amino acids. Germline CDR1 reads MNHNS; CDR2 reads SASEGT. Here the CDR3 DNA reads TGTGCCAGCAGTGAACTCGGGACAGGGGGGTTAGCGGTCCTTTACAATGAGCAGTTCTTC. Encoded protein: CASSELGTGGLAVLYNEQFF.

With respect to this clone: The sample has other DNA sequences that encode this CDR3 too. The J gene is TRBJ2-1, the V gene TRBV12-2; no DNA check was done on the table's D call, TRBD2. TRBV12-2 is shown as a pseudogene. This CDR3 has 13 amino acids. CDR3 sequence: CARRAGGGDEQFF. The CDR3 DNA reads as TGCGCAAGGCGCGCGGGGGGGGGCGATGAGCAGTTCTTC.

The chain combines TRBV18 with TRBJ1-5; 9 bases line up with TRBD1. The CDR3 is made up of 15 amino acids. The germline V gene encodes CDR1 KGHSH and CDR2 LQKENI. The V gene end was trimmed by 0 bases and the J gene end by 9 bases; junction bases not matched to a gene: 6. The CDR3 spells CASSPPSGQGGPQHF. The CDR3 nucleotides are TGTGCCAGCTCACCACCGTCGGGACAGGGAGGGCCCCAGCATTTT.

V is TRBV29-1 and J is TRBJ2-7, with D tentatively TRBD1 (6 bases). With 3 bases removed from V and 3 bases from J, the gap between germline ends came to 9 bases. Germline V lookup: CDR1 SQVTM, CDR2 ANQGSEA. The CDR3 totals 12 residues. CDR3 residues: CSVEDRDYEQYF. DNA for the CDR3: TGCAGCGTTGAGGACAGAGACTACGAGCAGTACTTC.

The chain couples TRBV7-9 to TRBJ1-5; D is uncertain. CDR3 length equals 13 residues. V was shortened by 1 base and J by 6 bases, with 7 bases between the two germline ends. Germline values: CDR1 SEHNR, CDR2 FQNEAQ (reference sequence). In DNA, the CDR3 is TGTGCCAGCAGCTTAGACGGGCGTCAGCCCCAGCATTTT. It is translated as CASSLDGRQPQHF.

V is TRBV3-1 (or the pseudogene TRBV3-2) and J is TRBJ2-7; D is ambiguous. This CDR3 is built from 13 residues. V was cut by 1 base and J by 7 bases, with 11 bases left in between. Per the germline V gene, CDR1 is LGHDT and CDR2 is YNNKEL (reference sequence). This CDR3 is CASSQAVGWEQYV. In nucleotides, the CDR3 is TGTGCCAGCAGCCAAGCTGTAGGGTGGGAGCAGTACGTC.

This chain joins TRBV4-1 and TRBJ2-3; 11 bases agree with TRBD2. The CDR3 spans 18 residues. The V gene end was trimmed by 1 base and the J gene end by 8 bases; junction bases not matched to a gene: 14. CDR1 and CDR2 (germline): MGHRA, YSYEKL. The CDR3 reads CASSQGWISGGDQGTQYF. The CDR3 nucleotides are TGCGCCAGCAGCCAAGGGTGGATTAGCGGGGGGGACCAGGGTACGCAGTATTTT.

This chain uses TRBV7-9 with TRBJ2-2, with D maybe TRBD2 (6 bases). The CDR3 sequence is 13 residues long. CDR1 is SEHNR and CDR2 is FQNEAQ in the germline V gene (reference sequence). V gave up 3 bases and J gave up 5 bases, with 7 bases separating them. CDR3 in amino acids: CASSFGTTGELFF. CDR3 nucleotide sequence: TGTGCCAGCAGCTTTGGGACTACCGGGGAGCTGTTTTTT.

The chain has TRBV3-1 (or the pseudogene TRBV3-2) and TRBJ1-5; the D is unclear. Deletions cut 4 bases from V and 6 bases from J, with 16 bases between. CDR1 and CDR2 from the germline V gene are LGHDT and YNNKEL (reference sequence). This CDR3 comprises 15 residues. CDR3 sequence: CASSLHGEGGQPQHF. The CDR3 DNA reads as TGTGCCAGCAGCCTACACGGGGAGGGCGGTCAGCCCCAGCATTTT.

V gene TRBV3-1 (or the pseudogene TRBV3-2) combines with J gene TRBJ2-1; no definite D call. Germline V lookup: CDR1 LGHDT, CDR2 YNNKEL (reference sequence). The V end lost 2 bases, the J end lost 15 bases, and 14 bases lay between the germline ends. There are 12 residues in the CDR3. CDR3 protein: CASSQRPGDRFF. The CDR3 DNA follows: TGTGCCAGCAGCCAAAGACCGGGTGACCGGTTCTTC.

By sample fraction, this clone is large. The chain uses TRBV6-2 or TRBV6-3 and TRBJ2-6; weak D call: TRBD1 (5 bases). V gave up 6 bases and J gave up 0 bases, with 9 bases separating them. Germline V CDR1 and CDR2: MNHEY, SVGEGT. CDR3 length equals 15 residues. DNA for the CDR3: TGTGCCAGCAGCCCAGGGTCCTCTGGGGCCAACGTCCTGACTTTC. This gives the protein CASSPGSSGANVLTF.

V usage is TRBV5-1 and J usage is TRBJ1-2; D is perhaps TRBD1 (6 bases). Germline values: CDR1 SGHRS, CDR2 YFSETQ. This CDR3 spans 17 amino acids. V dropped 3 bases and J dropped 6 bases, with 24 bases sitting between them. For the CDR3, the DNA is TGCGCCAGCAGCTCAAGCGCGGCCTCAGGGGTCAGGGATGGCTACACCTTC. Its protein product is CASSSSAASGVRDGYTF.

The chain employs TRBV6-5 and TRBJ1-2; 7 bases map to TRBD1. CDR1 MNHEY and CDR2 SVGAGI come from the germline V gene. This CDR3 contains 15 residues. V lost 7 bases to trimming and J lost 3 bases; unmatched junction nucleotides: 11. The CDR3 coding sequence is TGTGCCAGCAAACTCTACCCGGGACAGTACTATGGCTACACCTTC. This translates into CASKLYPGQYYGYTF.

The J gene is TRBJ2-7, the V gene TRBV11-1; D gene uncertain. V lost 5 bases and J lost 0, with 11 bases in between. The CDR3 sequence is 14 residues long. Germline lookup yields CDR1 SGHAT and CDR2 FQDESV (reference sequence). The CDR3 DNA reads TGTGCCAGCAGCCTGGAAGAAGGCTCCTACGAGCAGTACGTC. Protein product: CASSLEEGSYEQYV.

The CDR3 reads CASSQDLPGQGAWGYNEQFF. The DNA for the CDR3 is TGTGCCAGCAGCCAAGATCTTCCGGGACAGGGGGCCTGGGGCTACAATGAGCAGTTCTTC. This chain connects TRBV4-2 to TRBJ2-1, with 12 bases that match TRBD1. The CDR3 covers 20 residues. CDR1 and CDR2 from the germline V gene are LGHNA and YNFKEQ. With 0 bases clipped from V and 3 bases from J, the junction kept 12 bases outside the gene matches.